The rows below give T cell receptor beta chains drawn from one sample of a study of T cells after yellow fever vaccination. TCRdb fed the 5' RACE reads into MiXCR, producing one record per CDR3 protein. The data hold roughly 4,800 distinct CDR3 sequences, with roughly 7.5% observed a single time. Here the sequenced sample was PBMCs, either bulk or a sorted T-cell subset (CD4+, CD8+, memory, or dextramer-sorted; not recorded which), taken 15 days after the yellow fever booster vaccination. These receptors came from a young man who received the YFV17D yellow fever vaccine. The CDR3 runs from the conserved cysteine through the conserved F or W. D genes are given only for firm matches. Only some rows state a clone size, as once, few, many or a class for expanded clones.

>TRBJ2-7|medium-sized|TRBD1|TRBV20-1
TGCAGCCCCTCGGACAGGCGGGCCTACGAGCAGTACTTC
CSPSDRRAYEQYF
>TRBJ2-7|medium-sized|TRBD2|TRBV5-1
TGCGCCAGCAGCTTGGTGGGGGGGGACGTCTACGAGCAGTACTTC
CASSLVGGDVYEQYF
>TRBJ2-1|few|-|TRBV20-1
TGCTGTGCTAAAAAGGGTTACAATGAGCAGTTCTTC
CCAKKGYNEQFF
>TRBJ2-7|medium-sized|-|TRBV28
TGTGCCAGCAGTTTTCTGGGACATCGAACCTACGAGCAGTACTTC
CASSFLGHRTYEQYF
>TRBJ2-1|medium-sized|TRBD2|TRBV24-1
TGTGCCACCAGTGATTCCCTTTCCGGGACTAGCAGCGGCAATGAGCAGTTCTTC
CATSDSLSGTSSGNEQFF
>TRBJ2-3|medium-sized|-|TRBV7-6
TGTGCCAGCAGCTTCGGGGGCATGAACACAGATACGCAGTATTTT
CASSFGGMNTDTQYF
>TRBJ1-5|medium-sized|-|TRBV3-1
TGTGCCAGCAGCACGCAGGTGAATCAGCCCCAGCATTTT
CASSTQVNQPQHF
>TRBJ2-4|few|-|TRBV28
TGTGCCAGCAGTTTAGGGTCGACCTCCCGCCGTAACATTCAGTACTTC
CASSLGSTSRRNIQYF
>TRBJ2-2|medium-sized|-|TRBV14
TGTGCCAGCAGCCAAGGGGTCGTTCAGTCCGGGGAGCTGTTTTTT
CASSQGVVQSGELFF
>TRBJ2-3|medium-sized|TRBD1|TRBV20-1
TGCAGTGCTTACCCAGGGACAGGGGCAGATACGCAGTATTTT
CSAYPGTGADTQYF
>TRBJ1-5|medium-sized|-|TRBV6-5
TGTGCCAGCAGTTACAGCGGGGTGATGCAGCCCCAGCATTTT
CASSYSGVMQPQHF
>TRBJ2-2|medium-sized|TRBD2|TRBV12-3/TRBV12-4
TGTGCCAGCGGTATTCTTTGGACTAGCGGGGCCGGGGAGCTGTTTTTT
CASGILWTSGAGELFF
>TRBJ2-3|medium-sized|-|TRBV5-1
TGCGCCAGCAGGCCTGCGGCGACCACAGATACGCAGTATTTT
CASRPAATTDTQYF
>TRBJ2-7|-|TRBD2|TRBV7-9
TGTGCCAGCAGCCCCCAGACTAGCGGGCCTTACGAGCAGTACTTC
CASSPQTSGPYEQYF
>TRBJ1-2|medium-sized|-|TRBV12-3/TRBV12-4
TGTGCCAGCAGTCCAGAGGCGGGCTTGGGTGGCTACACCTTC
CASSPEAGLGGYTF
>TRBJ2-1|few|-|TRBV7-2
TGTGCCAGCAGCTCCTTCATCAATGAGCAGTTCTTC
CASSSFINEQFF
>TRBJ1-3|many|-|TRBV7-2
TGTGCCAGCAGCACCACCCCAGGAAACACCATATATTTT
CASSTTPGNTIYF
>TRBJ2-5|medium-sized|-|TRBV20-1
TGCAGTGCTGGGTTTTCGGCTCCCGCTGAAGAGACCCAGTACTTC
CSAGFSAPAEETQYF
>TRBJ2-5|medium-sized|-|TRBV10-3
TGTGCCATCAGTGGCCCACAAGAGACCCAGTACTTC
CAISGPQETQYF
>TRBJ2-2|medium-sized|-|TRBV5-6
TGTGCCAGCAGCATGGACAGTTGGACCGGGGAGCTGTTTTTT
CASSMDSWTGELFF
>TRBJ1-5|many|-|TRBV27
TGTGCCAGCAGTTTAGCAGGGCCTATCGCCCAGCATTTT
CASSLAGPIAQHF
>TRBJ2-7|medium-sized|-|TRBV20-1
TGCAGTGCTAGAGATTGGGACGAGCAGTACTTC
CSARDWDEQYF
>TRBJ2-2|medium-sized|-|TRBV2
TGTGCCAGCAGCCAACTCGAACTCGGGGAGCTGTTTTTT
CASSQLELGELFF
>TRBJ1-6|medium-sized|-|TRBV12-3/TRBV12-4
TGCGTACCCCGGTCGTGCTCCTATAATTCACCCCTCCACTTT
CVPRSCSYNSPLHF
>TRBJ2-3|medium-sized|TRBD2|TRBV20-1
TGCAGTGCTAGAGATCGACTAGCGGGATTAGTAGGAACGCAGTATTTT
CSARDRLAGLVGTQYF
>TRBJ2-2|medium-sized|TRBD2|TRBV12-3/TRBV12-4
TGTGCCAGCAGTTCCTGGACTAGCGGGGGCACCGGGGAGCTGTTTTTT
CASSSWTSGGTGELFF
>TRBJ1-2|medium-sized|-|TRBV29-1
TGCAGCGTTGGGGGGGGGCTTGGCTACACCTTC
CSVGGGLGYTF
>TRBJ1-4|medium-sized|-|TRBV28
TGTGCCAGCAGATCCGGGACGGTCAATGAAAAACTGTTTTTT
CASRSGTVNEKLFF
>TRBJ2-3|medium-sized|TRBD2|TRBV2
TGTGCCCGCCAGAAGCGGGAGGCCCCAGATACGCAGTATTTT
CARQKREAPDTQYF
>TRBJ2-7|many|TRBD1|TRBV7-2
TGTGCCAGCAGCACGGACAGGGGAAGGTACGAGCAGTACTTC
CASSTDRGRYEQYF
>TRBJ2-1|medium-sized|-|TRBV2
TGTGCCAGCAGCGGATTGAGGGATGAGCAGTTCTTC
CASSGLRDEQFF
>TRBJ1-3|medium-sized|-|TRBV20-1
TGCAGTGCAACGGCCGACAGGTTCAATCCAGACACCATATATTTT
CSATADRFNPDTIYF
>TRBJ2-5|medium-sized|TRBD2|TRBV28
TGTGCCAGCAGTCCACCCGGGACTAGAGAGACCCAGTACTTC
CASSPPGTRETQYF
>TRBJ2-1|medium-sized|TRBD2|TRBV10-3
TGTGCCATCAGTGGGACTAGCGGGAGGGAAAATGAGCAGTTCTTC
CAISGTSGRENEQFF
>TRBJ1-3|medium-sized|TRBD1|TRBV20-1
TGCAGTGCTCGACAGGGGGGAAACACCATATATTTT
CSARQGGNTIYF
>TRBJ1-1|few|-|TRBV3-1
TGTGCCTCCTCCAAGGAAGAGACAGTGAACACTGAAGCTTTCTTT
CASSKEETVNTEAFF
>TRBJ2-7|medium-sized|TRBD2|TRBV3-1
TGTGCCAGCAGGACCAATGGAGCGGGAGGAGTCTCCGAGCAGTACTTC
CASRTNGAGGVSEQYF
>TRBJ2-1|few|TRBD1|TRBV7-2
TGTGCCAGCAGCTTGACAGGGAAAGTCAATGAGCTGTTCTTC
CASSLTGKVNELFF
>TRBJ2-1|medium-sized|-|TRBV5-1
TGCGCCAGCAGCTTGATGGGGGAGGACTACAATGAGCAGTTCTTC
CASSLMGEDYNEQFF
>TRBJ2-7|medium-sized|-|TRBV18
TGTGCCAGCTCACCAGCGTCCTACGAGCAGTACTTC
CASSPASYEQYF
>TRBJ2-7|medium-sized|TRBD1|TRBV20-1
TGCAGTGCTACTACTCGGGACAGGGCGGACGAGCAGTACTTC
CSATTRDRADEQYF